This T cell receptor beta chain originates from a study of blood T cell repertoires in COVID-19. Cohorts were determined from participant-reported clinical history. Here immunoSEQ multiplex PCR was the method, and the copy in TCRdb shows in-frame clones only, minus some. The sample carries more than 300,000 clones, 88% recorded once. This TCR derives from a woman aged 18 to 35 who had recovered from COVID-19. Sample: PBMCs or T cells enriched from blood (not recorded which).

CDR3 bases: TGTGCCAGCAGTACAGGGGGCTATGGCTACACCTTC. It encodes CASSTGGYGYTF. The chain links TRBV6-2 or TRBV6-3 to TRBJ1-2; 8 bases agree with TRBD1. The germline CDR1 and CDR2 sequences are MNHEY and SVGEGT. CDR3 length: 12 amino acids. Trimming took 5 bases from V and 4 from J; bases not matched to a gene: 0.